The 28 T cell receptor beta chains in this list originate from one sample, sequenced in a study of PD-1 blockade in classical Hodgkin lymphoma. Assay used: immunoSEQ multiplex PCR; TCRdb lists only in-frame clones, some missing. The sample includes over 85,000 clones, over 75% of them seen just once. Time point given: cycle 4 day 1 (C4D1), after around six weeks of nivolumab. All patients relapsed after autologous stem cell transplantation, and brentuximab vedotin exposure varied. The sequencing used peripheral blood mononuclear cells (PBMCs), collected before the fourth cycle of nivolumab. The origin of the receptors is a human donor with classical Hodgkin lymphoma.

The rearrangement uses TRBV7-9 and TRBJ1-6; 9 bases map to TRBD1. CDR3 length equals 15 residues. Losses at the gene ends were 3 bases for V and 7 bases for J; bases not matched to a gene: 4. CDR1 is SEHNR and CDR2 is FQNEAQ in the germline V gene (reference sequence). The CDR3 region has the DNA TGTGCCAGCAGCTTCCACGGGACAGGGAATTCACCCCTCCACTTT. Translated: CASSFHGTGNSPLHF.

The rearrangement uses TRBV5-5 and TRBJ2-6; 8 nucleotides match TRBD2. Germline V lookup: CDR1 SGHKS, CDR2 YYEKEE (reference sequence). There are 16 residues in the CDR3. The V gene end was trimmed by 1 base and the J gene end by 2 bases; junction bases not matched to a gene: 2. The CDR3 DNA sequence: TGTGCCAGCAGCTTGAGCGGGGGCGCTGGGGCCAACGTCCTGACTTTC. This sequence encodes CASSLSGGAGANVLTF. Drawing the rest from reference TRBV5-5 and TRBJ2-6, the complete variable domain is DAGVTQSPTHLIKTRGQQVTLRCSPISGHKSVSWYQQVLGQGPQFIFQYYEKEERGRGNFPDRFSARQFPNYSSELNVNALLLGDSALYLCASSLSGGAGANVLTFGAGSRLTVL.

The chain uses TRBV13 and TRBJ2-5; no definite D call. The CDR3 has 13 amino acids. Trimming removed 3 bases at V and 2 bases at J, with 7 bases between. Germline CDR1 and CDR2: PRHDT and FYEKMQ (reference sequence). CDR3 sequence reads: CASSFLPQETQYF. For the CDR3, the DNA is TGTGCCAGCAGCTTCCTCCCGCAAGAGACCCAGTACTTC.

The V call is TRBV6-1, the J call TRBJ1-2, with 8 bases matching TRBD1. The germline V gene has CDR1 MNHNS and CDR2 SASEGT. This CDR3 spans 14 amino acids. After removal of 7 bases from V and 2 bases from J, the junction contained 6 bases not matched to a gene. The CDR3 loop is CASKKTGENYGYTF. The CDR3 bases are TGTGCCAGCAAGAAGACAGGGGAGAACTATGGCTACACCTTC.

The CDR3 loop is CASSTAGFLALQPQHF. CDR3 sequence (DNA): TGTGCCAGTAGTACCGCGGGATTTCTTGCTCTTCAGCCCCAGCATTTT. The V and J genes are TRBV19 and TRBJ1-5, with D unresolved. This CDR3 comprises 16 residues. V shed 4 bases and J shed 6 bases, with 19 bases lying between them. CDR1 and CDR2 (germline): LNHDA, SQIVND (reference sequence).

This clone was detected only once. The chain combines TRBV30 with TRBJ1-3; D is undetermined. CDR1 is GTSNPN, CDR2 SVGIG, per germline (reference sequence). The CDR3 totals 15 residues. V shed 0 bases and J shed 1 base, with 10 bases lying between them. The CDR3 nucleotides are TGTGCCTGGAGTGTACCGTGGGGATCTGGAAACACCATATATTTT. The encoded protein is CAWSVPWGSGNTIYF.

This clone was seen a single time. This chain links TRBV7-2 with TRBJ2-3; D remains ambiguous. This CDR3 is built from 16 residues. V gave up 5 bases and J gave up 1 base, with 16 bases separating them. Germline V CDR1 and CDR2: SGHTA, FQGNSA. Written as DNA, the CDR3 is TGTGCCAGCAGCCCCGCGTACGGCCGCGGCACAGATACGCAGTATTTT. Protein product: CASSPAYGRGTDTQYF.

Regarding this clone: Sequence at one end of the junction differs from germline and may be a read error. This chain uses TRBV10-3 with TRBJ2-1; 14 bases fit TRBD2. Germline loops: CDR1 ENHRY, CDR2 SYGVKD. The CDR3 is made up of 15 amino acids. CDR3 residues: CASSYPTSGGEEQFF. The DNA of the CDR3 is TGTGCCAGCAGTTACCCGACTAGCGGGGGGGAAGAGCAGTTCTTC.

DNA for the CDR3: TGTGCCTGGATCAGGGGGAGACACAATGAGCAGTTCTTC. This translates into CAWIRGRHNEQFF. The chain has TRBV30 and TRBJ2-1; 7 bases line up with TRBD1. V dropped 4 bases and J dropped 5; count of bases not matched to a gene: 5. CDR3 length: 13 residues. From germline, CDR1 is GTSNPN and CDR2 SVGIG (reference sequence).

This clone was observed a handful of times. The chain uses TRBV15 and TRBJ1-1; TRBD1 is a possible D gene (6 bases). V dropped 3 bases and J dropped 5 bases, with 16 bases sitting between them. Germline V lookup: CDR1 LNHNV, CDR2 YYDKDF (reference sequence). The CDR3 contains 15 residues. CDR3 sequence (DNA): TGTGCCACCAGCAGCGATACAGGGTTGATAACTGAAGCTTTCTTT. It codes for CATSSDTGLITEAFF.

The chain couples TRBV5-6 to TRBJ2-2; D is unresolved. V was cut by 3 bases and J by 4 bases, with 7 bases left in between. Germline V gene data show CDR1 as SGHDT and CDR2 as YYEEEE. The CDR3 extends over 13 amino acids. The CDR3 loop reads CASSSQATGELFF. In nucleotides, the CDR3 is TGTGCCAGCAGCTCACAAGCCACCGGGGAGCTGTTTTTT.

CDR3 region: CASSLALNSPLHF. The CDR3 nucleotides are TGTGCCAGCAGCTTAGCCCTAAATTCACCCCTCCACTTT. The chain employs TRBV7-9 and TRBJ1-6; D uncertain. The CDR3 extends over 13 amino acids. Trimming left V 0 bases short and J 7 bases short, with 4 bases between. CDR1 is SEHNR and CDR2 is FQNEAQ in the germline V gene (reference sequence).

This clone turned up a few times. The chain has TRBV2 and TRBJ2-2; unclear D gene. This CDR3 is 15 amino acids long. V lost 6 bases, J lost 4 bases, and 15 bases lay in between. Germline V CDR1 and CDR2: SNHLY, FYNNEI. This CDR3 reads CASSPHPYSTGELFF. CDR3 coding DNA: TGTGCCAGCAGCCCACACCCCTACAGCACCGGGGAGCTGTTTTTT.

This clone was recorded once. This chain uses TRBV10-1 with TRBJ1-4, with a weak D call TRBD1 (5 bases). Looked up from germline, CDR1 is WNHNN and CDR2 is SYGVQD (reference sequence). This CDR3 comprises 13 residues. The V end lost 9 bases, the J end lost 7 bases, and 15 bases lay between the germline ends. DNA for the CDR3: TGCGCCAGAGAAGTGGGGCGCCGTGAAAAACTGTTTTTT. It specifies CAREVGRREKLFF.

This chain connects TRBV7-8 to TRBJ1-5; 8 positions match TRBD1. The CDR3 extends over 15 amino acids. Germline assignment: CDR1 SGHVS and CDR2 FQNEAQ. The trim removed 6 bases at V and 6 bases at J, leaving 10 bases unmatched. The CDR3 region has the DNA TGTGCCAGCAGGCGAGACAGGGGAAGTTCTCAGCCCCAGCATTTT. This sequence encodes CASRRDRGSSQPQHF.

The chain combines TRBV9 with TRBJ1-2; no clear D gene. Germline loops: CDR1 SGDLS, CDR2 YYNGEE. The CDR3 sequence is 14 residues long. The V and J ends lost 2 bases and 0 bases respectively, with 8 bases between them. The CDR3 loop reads CASSVGLSNYGYTF. The CDR3 region has the DNA TGTGCCAGCAGCGTGGGTCTATCTAACTATGGCTACACCTTC.

The V gene is TRBV7-9, the J gene TRBJ2-5; D call uncertain. CDR1 and CDR2 (germline): SEHNR, FQNEAQ (reference sequence). Trimming cost V 5 bases and J 4 bases, with 11 bases left between them. CDR3 length equals 13 residues. The DNA for the CDR3 is TGTGCCAGCAGCACCCCGGAAGGAGAGACCCAGTACTTC. Amino acid sequence: CASSTPEGETQYF.

This chain uses TRBV30 with TRBJ1-2, with a weak D call TRBD1 (6 bases). V gave up 2 bases and J gave up 4 bases, with 26 bases separating them. The CDR3 totals 18 residues. The V gene's germline CDR1 is GTSNPN and CDR2 SVGIG (reference sequence). CDR3 sequence reads: CAWSTPLPRQDRPYGYTF. The CDR3 coding sequence is TGTGCCTGGAGTACACCTCTACCCCGACAGGACCGACCCTATGGCTACACCTTC.

V is TRBV25-1 and J is TRBJ2-7; D call uncertain. With 2 bases removed from V and 0 bases from J, the gap between germline ends came to 8 bases. This CDR3 contains 14 residues. From germline, CDR1 is MGHDK and CDR2 SYGVNS. CDR3 sequence (DNA): TGTGCCAGCAGTGAAGATCCCAGCTCCTACGAGCAGTACTTC. Translated, it gives CASSEDPSSYEQYF.

The chain couples TRBV6-6 to TRBJ2-7; 10 bases fit TRBD2. The V gene end was trimmed by 0 bases and the J gene end by 4 bases; junction bases not matched to a gene: 3. This CDR3 is 15 amino acids long. Germline V CDR1 and CDR2: MNHNY, SVGAGI (reference sequence). The CDR3 region is CASSYSLAGVYEQYF. DNA for the CDR3: TGTGCCAGCAGTTACTCGCTAGCGGGGGTTTACGAGCAGTACTTC.

The gene calls are TRBV29-1 and TRBJ2-7; 8 bases are a match to TRBD1. CDR1 is SQVTM and CDR2 is ANQGSEA in the germline V gene. With V trimmed by 4 bases and J by 1 base, 3 bases remained unmatched. The CDR3 covers 13 residues. CDR3 coding DNA: TGCAGCGTTGCAGGGGGCAATTCCTACGAGCAGTACTTC. Protein: CSVAGGNSYEQYF.

A remark on this clone: At one end the junction does not follow the germline gene, possibly because of a read error. The chain links TRBV7-9 to TRBJ2-3; 7 nucleotides align to TRBD2. CDR3 size: 13 residues. Germline V lookup: CDR1 SEHNR, CDR2 FQNEAQ (reference sequence). Here the CDR3 reads CASSFLAEDTRYF. CDR3 bases: TGTGCCAGCAGCTTTCTAGCGGAAGATACGCGGTATTTT.

As DNA, the CDR3 is TGTGCCAGCAGTGAAATCAGCGGGGGCTTCCAAGAGACCCAGTACTTC. Translating it yields CASSEISGGFQETQYF. The chain links TRBV6-1 to TRBJ2-5; 8 positions agree with TRBD2. Germline V CDR1 and CDR2: MNHNS, SASEGT. This CDR3 has 16 amino acids. With 2 bases clipped from V and 1 base from J, the junction kept 6 bases outside the gene matches.

The rearrangement links TRBV7-9 to TRBJ1-1, with D uncertain. The CDR3 consists of 13 residues. Deletions cut 2 bases from V and 2 bases from J, with 6 bases between. The V gene's germline CDR1 is SEHNR and CDR2 FQNEAQ (reference sequence). This CDR3 is CASSLFVNTEAFF. CDR3 coding DNA: TGTGCCAGCAGCTTATTTGTCAACACTGAAGCTTTCTTT.

The J gene is TRBJ2-3, the V gene TRBV5-1; D is possibly TRBD1 or TRBD2 (5 bases each). Germline values: CDR1 SGHRS, CDR2 YFSETQ. CDR3 length: 17 residues. With 4 bases removed from V and 6 bases from J, the gap between germline ends came to 24 bases. The DNA for the CDR3 is TGCGCCAGCAGCACATCCCACGGGACCCCCGCCCCCGATACGCAGTATTTT. This sequence encodes CASSTSHGTPAPDTQYF.

The chain couples TRBV27 to TRBJ2-7; 8 bases align to TRBD1. The V gene's germline CDR1 is MNHEY and CDR2 SMNVEV (reference sequence). V lost 3 bases and J lost 3; bases outside the gene matches: 4. The CDR3 totals 14 residues. CDR3 coding DNA: TGTGCCAGCAGTTTCGGGACAGGAGACTACGAGCAGTACTTC. Translating gives CASSFGTGDYEQYF.

The chain uses TRBV7-2 and TRBJ2-2; D call uncertain. With 1 base removed from V and 1 base from J, the gap between germline ends came to 13 bases. The CDR3 has 17 residues. Germline CDR1 SGHTA, CDR2 FQGNSA. The CDR3 is CASSLVGQLLNTGELFF. The DNA of the CDR3 is TGTGCCAGCAGCTTAGTCGGCCAGCTCCTGAACACCGGGGAGCTGTTTTTT.

The genes are TRBV6-6 and TRBJ1-1; 7 nucleotides match TRBD1. Trimming removed 7 bases from V and 8 bases from J; junction bases left unmatched: 4. The germline CDR1 and CDR2 sequences are MNHNY and SVGAGI (reference sequence). The CDR3 length is 11 residues. The CDR3 region has the DNA TGTGCCAGCATCACACAGGGGGAAGCTTTCTTT. Its translation: CASITQGEAFF.